This T cell receptor (beta chain) was obtained from a study of PD-1 blockade in mismatch repair-deficient tumors. Regarding this clone: The antigen is unknown.

TCRdb's table, derived via immunoSEQ multiplex PCR, lists solely in-frame clones and lacks some. There are some 22,000 clones in the sample; approximately 84% occur only once, and roughly 15% lies in the top ten. TCR sequencing covered a few patients who responded to pembrolizumab. Study-wide results and limits: After pembrolizumab, tumor-resident clones rose rapidly, then generally contracted before radiologic responses.

V was clipped by 1 base and J by 0 bases, with 10 bases between them. This CDR3 spans 16 amino acids. The germline gives CDR1 MNHNY, CDR2 SVGAGI (reference sequence). The TCR comes from an adult with mismatch repair-deficient cancer. The J gene is TRBJ2-1, the V gene TRBV6-6; a possible D gene is TRBD2 (5 bases). This specimen was peripheral blood, taken 2 weeks after starting pembrolizumab. CDR3 amino acids: CASSYYGVGSYNEQFF. In nucleotides, the CDR3 is TGTGCCAGCAGTTACTACGGGGTCGGCTCCTACAATGAGCAGTTCTTC.